This is a list of T cell receptor beta chains from one sample in a study of T-cell reconstitution after alpha-beta-depleted transplantation in children. Via MiXCR, TCRdb re-called the PCR reads, giving one row per CDR3 protein. This sample has 200,000 to 250,000 distinct CDR3 sequences, with about a tenth found just once. Sequencing used PBMCs, obtained before TCRalphabeta/CD19-depleted stem cell transplant. These receptors were obtained from a child in the first two years of life with acute myeloid leukemia, due to receive a stem cell transplant. Both conserved end residues are part of each CDR3. Each record gives: J gene, D gene, clone size, V gene, CDR3 protein, CDR3 DNA. The D gene is left open where the match is weak. Part of the rows lack a size; the others show once, few, many or a class for expanded clones.

j_gene: TRBJ1-5; d_gene: NA; abundance: many; v_gene: TRBV28; CDR3aa: CASRQIGGGNQPQHF; CDR3nt: TGTGCCAGCAGACAGATCGGGGGGGGCAATCAGCCCCAGCATTTT
j_gene: TRBJ1-1; d_gene: NA; abundance: many; v_gene: TRBV3-1; CDR3aa: CASSPSSTGNTEAFF; CDR3nt: TGTGCCAGCAGCCCTTCCTCGACAGGGAACACTGAAGCTTTCTTT
j_gene: TRBJ2-7; d_gene: TRBD2; abundance: NA; v_gene: TRBV6-5; CDR3aa: CASSYSGTSDSYEQYF; CDR3nt: TGTGCCAGCAGTTATTCCGGGACTAGCGACTCCTACGAGCAGTACTTC
j_gene: TRBJ1-2; d_gene: NA; abundance: many; v_gene: TRBV20-1; CDR3aa: CSASISGTPYGYTF; CDR3nt: TGCAGTGCTAGCATTAGTGGGACACCGTATGGCTACACCTTC
j_gene: TRBJ2-7; d_gene: TRBD1; abundance: many; v_gene: TRBV5-1; CDR3aa: CASSLDWDRPYEQYF; CDR3nt: TGCGCCAGCAGCTTGGACTGGGACAGACCCTACGAGCAGTACTTC
j_gene: TRBJ2-7; d_gene: TRBD2; abundance: few; v_gene: TRBV20-1; CDR3aa: CSAKGAGLAGSYEQYF; CDR3nt: TGCAGTGCTAAGGGGGCGGGACTAGCGGGATCCTACGAGCAGTACTTC
j_gene: TRBJ1-3; d_gene: NA; abundance: many; v_gene: TRBV7-2; CDR3aa: CASSPSGNTIYF; CDR3nt: TGTGCCAGCAGCCCCTCCGGAAACACCATATATTTT
j_gene: TRBJ2-7; d_gene: TRBD2; abundance: many; v_gene: TRBV7-6; CDR3aa: CASSTTSSYEQYF; CDR3nt: TGTGCCAGCAGCACGACTAGCAGCTACGAGCAGTACTTC
j_gene: TRBJ2-1; d_gene: NA; abundance: many; v_gene: TRBV7-6; CDR3aa: CASSLGLALSYNEQFF; CDR3nt: TGTGCCAGCAGCCTGGGGCTAGCGCTCTCCTACAATGAGCAGTTCTTC
j_gene: TRBJ2-2; d_gene: NA; abundance: many; v_gene: TRBV2; CDR3aa: CASSEGDIAPGELFF; CDR3nt: TGTGCCAGCAGTGAAGGGGACATTGCCCCCGGGGAGCTGTTTTTT
j_gene: TRBJ2-4; d_gene: NA; abundance: many; v_gene: TRBV5-6; CDR3aa: CASSPGLPADIQYF; CDR3nt: TGTGCCAGCAGCCCGGGACTTCCGGCGGACATTCAGTACTTC
j_gene: TRBJ2-7; d_gene: NA; abundance: many; v_gene: TRBV20-1; CDR3aa: CSARSRDSGTTYEQYF; CDR3nt: TGCAGTGCTAGATCCCGGGACAGTGGGACTACCTACGAGCAGTACTTC
j_gene: TRBJ2-1; d_gene: TRBD2; abundance: many; v_gene: TRBV7-8; CDR3aa: CASSTGSGGNLYNEQFF; CDR3nt: TGTGCCAGCAGCACAGGTAGCGGGGGGAATCTCTACAATGAGCAGTTCTTC
j_gene: TRBJ1-4; d_gene: NA; abundance: many; v_gene: TRBV5-1; CDR3aa: CASSERANEKLFF; CDR3nt: TGCGCCAGCAGTGAACGGGCTAATGAAAAACTGTTTTTT